This T cell receptor (beta chain) originates from a study of PD-1 blockade in mismatch repair-deficient tumors. V trimming: 7 bases; J trimming: 6 bases; junction bases outside the gene matches: 4. The CDR3 has 14 amino acids. Germline loops: CDR1 MNHEY, CDR2 SVGAGI. Profiling relied on immunoSEQ multiplex PCR, and the TCRdb table lists in-frame clones only, not all of them. Of about 39,000 clones in the sample, around four fifths were seen once. The genes are TRBV6-5 and TRBJ2-1; 12 bases fit TRBD1. The source of this sequence is an adult with mismatch repair-deficient cancer. Sequencing was performed on PBMCs, taken around 40 weeks after starting pembrolizumab. The chain's CDR3 is CASNPGQGANEQFF. The CDR3 bases are TGTGCCAGCAATCCGGGACAGGGGGCCAATGAGCAGTTCTTC.